This T cell receptor beta chain was captured in a study of patients and donors after allogeneic stem cell transplantation. In TCRdb, the RT-PCR reads were re-called with MiXCR into one record per CDR3 protein. The sample includes roughly 940,000 distinct CDR3 sequences, 18% seen only once; the top ten take about 6%. The V gene lost 1 base and the J gene lost 2 bases, with 15 bases spanning the gap. Germline values: CDR1 LGHNA, CDR2 YNFKEQ. The CDR3 length is 16 residues. J is TRBJ2-7 and V is TRBV4-2; tentative D call: TRBD1 (5 bases). Sequencing was carried out using blood, either unsorted or a sorted T cell fraction (not recorded which). This TCR was sampled from a human donor who was either an allogeneic HSCT recipient or a stem cell or donor lymphocyte infusion donor (not recorded which). It is not recorded whose cells these are; they may come from a transplant donor. The CDR3 loop reads CASSQALNSGPYEQYF. The CDR3 DNA reads TGTGCCAGCAGCCAAGCCTTGAACTCAGGGCCCTACGAGCAGTACTTC.